This entry describes one T cell receptor beta chain. Repertoires were generated with immunoSEQ multiplex PCR, while TCRdb's copy carries only in-frame clones and drops some. The sample has a few hundred thousand clones, about 88% seen once. Per germline, CDR1 LNHDA and CDR2 SQIVND (reference sequence). The junction had 3 bases not matched to a gene; V was cut back by 3 bases and J by 7 bases. The CDR3 is 13 amino acids. The sample belongs to a study of blood T cell repertoires in COVID-19. Study-wide context: The United States, Italy and Spain were the sources of the acute and convalescent COVID-19 samples.

The study drew participants aged about 18 to 90 years from some 23 US areas. V gene TRBV19 combines with J gene TRBJ1-2, with 9 bases identical to TRBD1. The origin of this receptor is a woman under 40 who had recovered from COVID-19. Specimen: PBMCs or T cells enriched from blood (not recorded which). The CDR3 sequence is CASSITGGVGYTF. CDR3 DNA: TGTGCCAGTAGTATCACAGGGGGCGTTGGCTACACCTTC.